The 21 T cell receptor beta chains reported below all come from one sample, sequenced in a study of Tregs in tolerant kidney transplant recipients. Libraries were prepared by immunoSEQ multiplex PCR; TCRdb keeps only in-frame clonotypes and omits some of them. In total, the table holds fewer than 40,000 clones. The source was CD8+ T cells from blood, collected before the transplant. The receptors were gathered from a human donor who received a combined kidney and bone marrow transplant.

For this clone: From the germline J gene comes the end of the CDR3, since the read stops 3 residues before it. The chain combines TRBV11-3 with TRBJ2-4; possibly TRBD1 for D (6 bases). V was cut by 5 bases and J by 8 bases, with 13 bases left in between. This CDR3 has 13 residues. Germline values: CDR1 SGHNT, CDR2 YENEEA. The CDR3 bases that were read are TGTGCCAGCAGCCTCGCCAGGGGTGACATT. Its protein is CASSLARGDI. The entire CDR3 is CASSLARGDIQYF.

As for this clone: The read is 3 residues too short to cover the CDR3 end, so that end is filled in from the germline J gene. This chain links TRBV7-6 with TRBJ2-7; a weak D match, TRBD1 (7 bases). The CDR3 contains 15 residues. V was trimmed by 0 bases and J by 6 bases, leaving 15 bases between them. CDR1 is SGHVS, CDR2 FNYEAQ, per germline. Partial CDR3 DNA: TGTGCCAGCAGCTTAGCGTTGGCAGGGGGGTCCGAG. Its protein is CASSLALAGGSE. From start to end, the CDR3 is CASSLALAGGSEQYF.

On this clone: The CDR3 is cut off 3 residues early in the read; its end comes from the germline J gene. The rearrangement uses TRBV28 and TRBJ2-7, with TRBD2 identical over 11 bases. V was pared by 5 bases and J by 0 bases, with 6 bases of the junction left unmatched. There are 16 residues in the CDR3. Germline V gene data show CDR1 as MDHEN and CDR2 as SYDVKM. The CDR3 DNA, read in part, is TGTGCCAGCAGTCCGGGGACTAGCGGTCCCTCCTACGAG. Translation: CASSPGTSGPSYE. The CDR3, in full, reads CASSPGTSGPSYEQYF.

Concerning this clone: Read sequence stops 3 residues before the CDR3 end, and the germline J gene provides the missing end. The chain couples TRBV7-6 to TRBJ2-3; TRBD2 agrees at 9 bases. The CDR3 consists of 17 residues. J gave up 4 bases and V 1 base, and 9 bases lay outside the gene matches. CDR1 and CDR2 from the germline V gene are SGHVS and FNYEAQ. Incomplete CDR3 DNA: TGTGCCAGCAGCTTAGTTCCTAGCGGGGAACTATCAGATACG. Its translation: CASSLVPSGELSDT. The entire CDR3 reads CASSLVPSGELSDTQYF. Supplemented by reference TRBV7-6 and TRBJ2-3, the full variable domain reads GAGVSQSPRYKVTKRGQDVALRCDPISGHVSLYWYRQALGQGPEFLTYFNYEAQQDKSGLPNDRFSAERPEGSISTLTIQRTEQRDSAMYRCASSLVPSGELSDTQYFGPGTRLTVL.

With respect to this clone: The CDR3 is cut off 3 residues early in the read; its end comes from the germline J gene. The rearrangement uses TRBV2 and TRBJ1-5, with 7 bases that match TRBD1. This CDR3 spans 14 amino acids. V lost 9 bases and J lost 2; bases outside the gene matches: 7. Germline V gene sequence: CDR1 SNHLY, CDR2 FYNNEI. The CDR3 reads CASRGTVGNQPQHF. Incomplete CDR3 DNA: TGTGCCAGTAGAGGGACAGTCGGCAATCAGCCC.

With respect to this clone: The read finishes 3 residues shy of the CDR3 end, and the germline J gene is used to complete it. This chain links TRBV6-4 with TRBJ2-1; 13 bases align to TRBD2. With V trimmed by 2 bases and J by 7 bases, 2 bases remained unmatched. Germline V CDR1 and CDR2: MRHNA, SNTAGT. CDR3 length: 15 amino acids. The CDR3 spells CASSDRTSGSNEQFF. CDR3 DNA, as far as it was read: TGTGCCAGCAGTGACCGGACTAGCGGGAGTAATGAG.

Comments on this clone: The CDR3 end falls 3 residues outside the read, so it is completed with the germline J gene. The chain combines TRBV5-5 with TRBJ1-1; D uncertain. Germline V gene lookup returns CDR1 SGHKS and CDR2 YYEKEE (reference sequence). V was trimmed by 4 bases and J by 5 bases, leaving 15 bases between them. This CDR3 has 14 amino acids. The CDR3 sequence: CASSHQRLGTEAFF. CDR3 bases read: TGTGCCAGCAGCCACCAGAGGTTAGGGACTGAA.

Comments on this clone: The read terminates 3 residues before the CDR3 end, so the remaining end is supplied by the germline J gene. The J gene is TRBJ2-7, the V gene TRBV2; tentatively, D is TRBD1 (5 bases). The CDR3 runs 11 residues. CDR1 and CDR2 (germline): SNHLY, FYNNEI. CDR3 sequence reads: CCGRDSYEQYF. The covered CDR3 bases are TGTTGCGGCAGGGACTCCTACGAG.

A remark on this clone: Coverage ceases 3 residues before the CDR3 finishes, and the germline J gene fills in the end. The rearrangement uses TRBV20-1 and TRBJ2-5, with TRBD1 matching 7 bases. Germline assignment: CDR1 DFQATT and CDR2 SNEGSKA (reference sequence). V gave up 3 bases and J gave up 4 bases; unmatched junction bases: 11. The CDR3 loop spans 15 amino acids. The covered CDR3 bases are TGCAGTGCTAGTCGCACAGGGGTGGTAGGAGAGACC. Protein: CSASRTGVVGET. The whole CDR3 protein is CSASRTGVVGETQYF.

The sequenced CDR3 bases are TGTGCCAGCAGCGACAGGTTTAACACTGAA. Its translation: CASSDRFNTE. In full, the CDR3 is CASSDRFNTEAFF. The chain employs TRBV6-4 and TRBJ1-1, with a possible D match to TRBD1 (6 bases). The read terminates 3 residues before the CDR3 end, so the remaining end is supplied by the germline J gene. This CDR3 comprises 13 residues. Germline CDR1 MRHNA, CDR2 SNTAGT. V dropped 6 bases and J dropped 2 bases, with 10 bases sitting between them.

Points on this clone: The CDR3 extends 3 residues past the end of the read, so its final part is completed from the germline J gene. The chain carries TRBV7-6 and TRBJ1-1; 7 bases map to TRBD1. Germline CDR1 reads SGHVS; CDR2 reads FNYEAQ. The CDR3 contains 18 residues. The V and J ends lost 5 bases and 0 bases, in that order; junction bases with no gene match: 15. The DNA read from the CDR3 is TGTGCCAGCAGCCCCGGGCCCAAGGGAGGGGGCATGAACACTGAA. Its translation is CASSPGPKGGGMNTE. The whole CDR3 region reads CASSPGPKGGGMNTEAFF.

With regard to this clone: Read sequence stops 3 residues before the CDR3 end, and the germline J gene provides the missing end. The chain is built from TRBV7-2 and TRBJ1-1, with D maybe TRBD1 (5 bases). Germline CDR1 reads SGHTA; CDR2 reads FQGNSA. V was cut by 11 bases and J by 7 bases, with 23 bases left in between. This CDR3 region has 14 residues. CDR3 sequence: CALGPGGVSGEAFF. The CDR3 DNA, read in part, is TGTGCCCTGGGGCCGGGAGGGGTTTCGGGTGAA.

Comments on this clone: The read ends 3 residues before the CDR3 terminus; that terminus is restored from the germline J gene. V gene TRBV19 combines with J gene TRBJ2-7; D is possibly TRBD1 or TRBD2 (5 bases each). There are 15 residues in the CDR3. CDR1 and CDR2 (germline): LNHDA, SQIVND (reference sequence). The V and J ends lost 6 bases and 2 bases respectively, with 17 bases between them. The CDR3 DNA, read in part, is TGTGCCAGTAGCCCAAGGGGAGAAACTACCTACGAG. This translates into CASSPRGETTYE. The whole CDR3 reads CASSPRGETTYEQYF.

This clone shows up as medium-sized by frequency. Read coverage stops 3 residues before the CDR3 terminus; the germline J gene supplies the remainder. This chain uses TRBV29-1 with TRBJ1-1, with D tentatively TRBD1 (5 bases). Trimming shortened V by 7 bases and J by 7 bases, and 13 bases separated the two germline ends. Germline-derived CDR1 and CDR2 are SQVTM and ANQGSEA. The CDR3 length is 11 residues. Partial CDR3 DNA: TGCAGCGCAGACGATCAGGGTGAA. Protein product: CSADDQGE. The CDR3 as a whole reads CSADDQGEAFF.

Concerning this clone: The read is 3 residues too short to cover the CDR3 end, so that end is filled in from the germline J gene. This sequence joins TRBV4-2 and TRBJ1-1; D unclear. This CDR3 region has 16 residues. CDR1 and CDR2 from the germline V gene are LGHNA and YNFKEQ. V lost 4 bases to trimming and J lost 0 bases, with 15 bases between them. CDR3 sequence: CASSPQEGSMNTEAFF. The part of the CDR3 DNA that was read is TGTGCCAGCAGCCCTCAGGAGGGCTCCATGAACACTGAA.

On this clone itself: The read is 3 residues too short to cover the CDR3 end, so that end is filled in from the germline J gene. The rearrangement uses TRBV7-6 and TRBJ2-7; 9 nucleotides line up with TRBD2. The ends lost 5 bases at V and 2 bases at J; junction bases unmatched: 10. CDR1 and CDR2 from the germline V gene are SGHVS and FNYEAQ. The CDR3 totals 16 residues. Partial CDR3 DNA: TGTGCCAGCAGCCCCTTAAGTAGCGGGAGCACCTACGAG. It yields the protein CASSPLSSGSTYE. The whole CDR3 region reads CASSPLSSGSTYEQYF. Combining the CDR3 with reference TRBV7-6 and TRBJ2-7 gives the whole variable domain GAGVSQSPRYKVTKRGQDVALRCDPISGHVSLYWYRQALGQGPEFLTYFNYEAQQDKSGLPNDRFSAERPEGSISTLTIQRTEQRDSAMYRCASSPLSSGSTYEQYFGPGTRLTVT.

On this clone: The read ends 3 residues before the CDR3 terminus; that terminus is restored from the germline J gene. This chain uses TRBV7-2 with TRBJ2-7, with 13 bases matching TRBD2. Germline CDR1 reads SGHTA; CDR2 reads FQGNSA. After removal of 5 bases from V and 6 bases from J, the junction contained 4 bases not matched to a gene. This CDR3 has 14 amino acids. The CDR3 loop reads CASSPWTSGGEQYF. The part of the CDR3 DNA that was read is TGTGCCAGCAGCCCTTGGACTAGCGGGGGCGAG.

Points on this clone: The read terminates 3 residues before the CDR3 end, so the remaining end is supplied by the germline J gene. V usage is TRBV12-3 or TRBV12-4 and J usage is TRBJ2-2, with 7 positions matching TRBD2. The CDR3 is 16 residues long. The junction had 11 bases not matched to a gene; V was cut back by 7 bases and J by 3 bases. The CDR3: CASTLDSGIDTGELFF. The sequenced CDR3 bases are TGTGCCAGCACCCTAGACAGCGGGATTGACACCGGGGAG.

For this clone: Coverage ceases 3 residues before the CDR3 finishes, and the germline J gene fills in the end. This chain connects TRBV5-1 to TRBJ2-1, with D possibly matching TRBD1 (5 bases). Trimming pared 1 base from V and 5 bases from J, leaving 16 bases between. This CDR3 spans 16 amino acids. Germline V lookup: CDR1 SGHRS, CDR2 YFSETQ. CDR3 protein: CASSLLPDTVDNEQFF. The part of the CDR3 DNA that was read is TGCGCCAGCAGCTTGTTACCGGACACGGTTGACAATGAG.

Comments on this clone: The read finishes 3 residues shy of the CDR3 end, and the germline J gene is used to complete it. This sequence joins TRBV18 and TRBJ2-3, with a possible D match to TRBD1 (5 bases). Germline values: CDR1 KGHSH, CDR2 LQKENI. The CDR3 has 13 residues. Trimming shortened V by 6 bases and J by 3 bases, and 10 bases separated the two germline ends. This CDR3 reads CASSPTGTDTQYF. The CDR3 DNA, read in part, is TGTGCCAGCTCGCCTACAGGTACAGATACG.

Comments on this clone: Read data end 3 residues before the CDR3 end; the end is taken from the germline J gene. This rearrangement joins TRBV7-9 to TRBJ1-4, with 7 bases that match TRBD1. Trimming cost V 4 bases and J 8 bases; bases outside gene matches: 7. The CDR3 runs to 14 residues. Germline lookup yields CDR1 SEHNR and CDR2 FQNEAQ (reference sequence). The CDR3 here is CASSSRGLGEKLFF. The CDR3 DNA, read in part, is TGTGCCAGCAGCTCAAGGGGGCTTGGGGAAAAA.